The 5 T cell receptor beta chains reported below all come from one sample, sequenced in a study of blood T cell repertoires in COVID-19. Libraries were prepared by immunoSEQ multiplex PCR; TCRdb keeps only in-frame clonotypes and omits some of them. This table holds 150,000 to 200,000 clones, approximately 87% found once. The sequenced material came from peripheral blood. These receptors came from a man aged 18 to 30 with active or convalescent COVID-19.

The rearrangement links TRBV7-3 to TRBJ1-3; D unresolved. CDR1 and CDR2 (germline): SGHTA, FQGTGA. Trimming took off 3 bases at V and 0 bases at J, with 9 bases between the two ends. This CDR3 has 15 amino acids. This CDR3 reads CASSLQNSSGNTIYF. The DNA for the CDR3 is TGTGCCAGCAGCTTGCAGAACAGCTCTGGAAACACCATATATTTT.

This sequence joins TRBV14 and TRBJ2-5; 9 bases fit TRBD2. CDR3 length equals 17 residues. Germline V lookup: CDR1 SGHDN, CDR2 FVKESK. The V gene end was trimmed by 3 bases and the J gene end by 5 bases; junction bases not matched to a gene: 13. CDR3 amino acids: CASSQSRPGLARETQYF. Written as DNA, the CDR3 is TGTGCCAGCAGCCAGAGCCGACCGGGACTAGCAAGGGAGACCCAGTACTTC.

The chain couples TRBV6-6 to TRBJ2-1; TRBD2 aligns across 14 bases. J lost 9 bases, V lost 6 bases, and 10 bases had no gene match. The CDR3 length is 16 residues. The germline gives CDR1 MNHNY, CDR2 SVGAGI (reference sequence). For the CDR3, the DNA is TGTGCCAGCAGCCTTGGGACTAGCGGGAGTCTTGGTGAGCAGTTCTTC. It yields the protein CASSLGTSGSLGEQFF.

V is TRBV7-2 and J is TRBJ1-1, with 7 bases identical to TRBD1. CDR1 is SGHTA, CDR2 FQGNSA, per germline. CDR3 length equals 16 residues. Losses at the gene ends were 6 bases for V and 6 bases for J; bases not matched to a gene: 16. CDR3 region: CASRKGRGWESAEAFF. DNA for the CDR3: TGTGCCAGCAGAAAGGGCAGGGGGTGGGAATCTGCTGAAGCTTTCTTT. Full variable domain (missing parts from reference TRBV7-2 and TRBJ1-1): GAGVSQSPSNKVTEKGKDVELRCDPISGHTALYWYRQSLGQGLEFLIYFQGNSAPDKSGLPSDRFSAERTGGSVSTLTIQRTQQEDSAVYLCASRKGRGWESAEAFFGQGTRLTVV.

The chain is built from TRBV9 and TRBJ2-1, with TRBD1 matching 8 bases. Trimming took 4 bases from V and 0 from J; bases not matched to a gene: 3. Germline loops: CDR1 SGDLS, CDR2 YYNGEE. There are 15 residues in the CDR3. CDR3 sequence (DNA): TGTGCCAGCAGCCCTGGGACAGGCTCCTACAATGAGCAGTTCTTC. It yields the protein CASSPGTGSYNEQFF.